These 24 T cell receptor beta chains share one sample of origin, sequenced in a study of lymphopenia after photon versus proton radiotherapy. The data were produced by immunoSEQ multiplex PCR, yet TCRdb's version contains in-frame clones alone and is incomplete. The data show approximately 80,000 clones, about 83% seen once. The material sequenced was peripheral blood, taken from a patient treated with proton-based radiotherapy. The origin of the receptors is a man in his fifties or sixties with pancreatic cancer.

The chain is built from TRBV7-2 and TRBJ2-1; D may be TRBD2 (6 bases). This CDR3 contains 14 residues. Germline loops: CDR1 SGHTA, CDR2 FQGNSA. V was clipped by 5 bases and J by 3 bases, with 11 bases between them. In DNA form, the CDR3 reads TGTGCCAGCAGCCCCGGGACTCTCTACAATGAGCAGTTCTTC. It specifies CASSPGTLYNEQFF. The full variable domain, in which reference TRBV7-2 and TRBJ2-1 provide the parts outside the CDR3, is GAGVSQSPSNKVTEKGKDVELRCDPISGHTALYWYRQSLGQGLEFLIYFQGNSAPDKSGLPSDRFSAERTGGSVSTLTIQRTQQEDSAVYLCASSPGTLYNEQFFGPGTRLTVL.

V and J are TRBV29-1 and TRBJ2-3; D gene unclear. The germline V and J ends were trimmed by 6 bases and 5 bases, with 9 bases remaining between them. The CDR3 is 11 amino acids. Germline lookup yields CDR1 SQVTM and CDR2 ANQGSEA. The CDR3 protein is CSVAFIDTQYF. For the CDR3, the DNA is TGCAGCGTCGCCTTTATAGATACGCAGTATTTT.

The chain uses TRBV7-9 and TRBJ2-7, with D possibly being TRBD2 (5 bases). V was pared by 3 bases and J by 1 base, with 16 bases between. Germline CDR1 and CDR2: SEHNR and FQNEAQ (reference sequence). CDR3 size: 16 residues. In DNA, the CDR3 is TGTGCCAGCAGCTTGTATTCGAGACTACCATCCTACGAGCAGTACTTC. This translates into CASSLYSRLPSYEQYF.

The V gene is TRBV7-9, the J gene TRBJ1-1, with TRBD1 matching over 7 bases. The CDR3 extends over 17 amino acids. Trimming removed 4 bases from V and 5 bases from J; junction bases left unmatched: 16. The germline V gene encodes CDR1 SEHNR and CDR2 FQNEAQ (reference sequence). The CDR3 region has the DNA TGTGCCAGCAGCTCTGCGTCGTTTTCAGGGGGAAAAACTGAAGCTTTCTTT. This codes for CASSSASFSGGKTEAFF.

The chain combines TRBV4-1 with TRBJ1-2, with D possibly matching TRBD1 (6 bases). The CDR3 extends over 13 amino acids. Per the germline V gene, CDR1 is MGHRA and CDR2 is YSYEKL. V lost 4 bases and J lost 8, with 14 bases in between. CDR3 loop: CASSRTGGLGYTF. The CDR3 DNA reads TGCGCCAGCAGCCGGACTGGGGGGCTCGGCTACACCTTC.

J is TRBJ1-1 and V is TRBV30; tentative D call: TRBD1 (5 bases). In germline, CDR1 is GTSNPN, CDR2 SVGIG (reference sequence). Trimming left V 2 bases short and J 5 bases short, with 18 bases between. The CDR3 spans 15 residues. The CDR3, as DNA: TGTGCCTGGAGTCTGGGGGGGGAGGTAAGGACTGAAGCTTTCTTT. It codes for CAWSLGGEVRTEAFF.

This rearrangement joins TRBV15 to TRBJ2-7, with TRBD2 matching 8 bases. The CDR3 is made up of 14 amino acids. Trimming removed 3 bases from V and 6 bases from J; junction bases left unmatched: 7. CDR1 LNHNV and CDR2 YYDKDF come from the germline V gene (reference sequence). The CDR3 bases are TGTGCCACCAGCAGCCATAGCGGGAACTCCGAGCAGTACTTC. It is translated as CATSSHSGNSEQYF.

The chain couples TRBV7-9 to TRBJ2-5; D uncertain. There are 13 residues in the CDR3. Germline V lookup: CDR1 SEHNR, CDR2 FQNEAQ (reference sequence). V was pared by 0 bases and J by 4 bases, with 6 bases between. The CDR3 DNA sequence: TGTGCCAGCAGCTTAGCGCCGGGAGAGACCCAGTACTTC. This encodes CASSLAPGETQYF.

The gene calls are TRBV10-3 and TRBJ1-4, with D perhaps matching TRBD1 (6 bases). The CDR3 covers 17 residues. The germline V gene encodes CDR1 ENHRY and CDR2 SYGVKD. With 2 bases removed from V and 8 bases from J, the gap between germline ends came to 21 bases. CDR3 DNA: TGTGCCATCAGTGAGACCGGACCCCCGGGACAAGGGGAAAAACTGTTTTTT. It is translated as CAISETGPPGQGEKLFF.

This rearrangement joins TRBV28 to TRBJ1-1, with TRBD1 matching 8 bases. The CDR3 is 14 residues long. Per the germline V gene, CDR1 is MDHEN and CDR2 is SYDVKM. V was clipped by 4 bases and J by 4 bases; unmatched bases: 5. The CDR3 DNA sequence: TGTGCCAGCAGTTCGGACAGGGTTCGCACTGAAGCTTTCTTT. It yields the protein CASSSDRVRTEAFF.

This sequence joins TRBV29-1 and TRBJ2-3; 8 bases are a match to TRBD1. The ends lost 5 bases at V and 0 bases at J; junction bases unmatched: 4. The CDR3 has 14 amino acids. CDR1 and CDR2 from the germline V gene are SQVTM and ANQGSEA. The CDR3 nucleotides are TGCAGCGTTTCGACAGGGGTTAGCACAGATACGCAGTATTTT. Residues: CSVSTGVSTDTQYF.

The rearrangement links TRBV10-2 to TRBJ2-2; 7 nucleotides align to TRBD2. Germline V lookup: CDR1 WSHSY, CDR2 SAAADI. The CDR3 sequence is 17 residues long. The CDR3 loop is CAVGREFPVPDTGELFF. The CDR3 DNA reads TGCGCGGTCGGGCGGGAGTTCCCCGTTCCGGACACCGGGGAGCTGTTTTTT.

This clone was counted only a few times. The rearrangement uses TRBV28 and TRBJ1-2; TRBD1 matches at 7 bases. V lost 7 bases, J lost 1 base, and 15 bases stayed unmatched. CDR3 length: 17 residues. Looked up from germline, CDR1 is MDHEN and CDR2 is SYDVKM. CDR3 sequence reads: CASTPLGTVRINYGYTF. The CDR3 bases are TGTGCCAGCACCCCCCTCGGGACAGTCAGGATTAACTATGGCTACACCTTC.

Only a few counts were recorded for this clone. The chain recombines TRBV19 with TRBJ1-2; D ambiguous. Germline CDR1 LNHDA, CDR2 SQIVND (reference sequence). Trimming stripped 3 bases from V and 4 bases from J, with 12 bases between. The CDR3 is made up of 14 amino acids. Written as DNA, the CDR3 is TGTGCCAGTAGTATGGGGTACTCGGGCTATGGCTACACCTTC. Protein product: CASSMGYSGYGYTF.

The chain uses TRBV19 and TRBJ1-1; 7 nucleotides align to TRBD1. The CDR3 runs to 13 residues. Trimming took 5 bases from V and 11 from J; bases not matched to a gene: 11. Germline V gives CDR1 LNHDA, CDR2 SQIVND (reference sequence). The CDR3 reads CASSQVTGQEAFF. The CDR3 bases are TGTGCCAGTAGTCAGGTGACAGGGCAGGAGGCTTTCTTT.

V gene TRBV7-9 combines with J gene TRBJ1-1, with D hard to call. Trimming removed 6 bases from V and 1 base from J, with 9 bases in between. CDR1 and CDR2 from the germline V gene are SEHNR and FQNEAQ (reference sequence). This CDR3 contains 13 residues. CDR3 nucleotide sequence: TGTGCCAGCAGGAATAGAGGGAACACTGAAGCTTTCTTT. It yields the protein CASRNRGNTEAFF.

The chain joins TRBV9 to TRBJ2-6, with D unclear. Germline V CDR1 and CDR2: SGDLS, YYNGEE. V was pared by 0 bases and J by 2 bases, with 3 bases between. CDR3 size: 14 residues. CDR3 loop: CASSVEAGANVLTF. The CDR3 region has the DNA TGTGCCAGCAGCGTAGAAGCTGGGGCCAACGTCCTGACTTTC. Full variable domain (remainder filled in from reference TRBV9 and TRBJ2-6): DSGVTQTPKHLITATGQRVTLRCSPRSGDLSVYWYQQSLDQGLQFLIQYYNGEERAKGNILERFSAQQFPDLHSELNLSSLELGDSALYFCASSVEAGANVLTFGAGSRLTVL.

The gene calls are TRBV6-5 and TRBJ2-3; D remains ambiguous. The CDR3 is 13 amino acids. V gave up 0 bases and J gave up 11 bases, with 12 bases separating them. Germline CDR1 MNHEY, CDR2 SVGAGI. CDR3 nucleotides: TGTGCCAGCAGTTACTCGTTGGCCTTGGAGCAGTATTTT. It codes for CASSYSLALEQYF.

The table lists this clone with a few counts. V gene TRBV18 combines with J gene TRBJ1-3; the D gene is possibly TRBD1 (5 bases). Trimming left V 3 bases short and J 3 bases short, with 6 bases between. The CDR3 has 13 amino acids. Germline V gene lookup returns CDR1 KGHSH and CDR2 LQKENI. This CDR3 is CASSPDSGNTIYF. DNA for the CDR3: TGTGCCAGCTCACCCGACAGTGGAAACACCATATATTTT.

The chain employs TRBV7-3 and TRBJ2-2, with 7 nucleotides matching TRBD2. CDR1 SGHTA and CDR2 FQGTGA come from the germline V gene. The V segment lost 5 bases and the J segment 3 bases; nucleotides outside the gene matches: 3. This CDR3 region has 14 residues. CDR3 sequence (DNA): TGTGCCAGCAGCCCTACTAGCGACACCGGGGAGCTGTTTTTT. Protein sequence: CASSPTSDTGELFF.

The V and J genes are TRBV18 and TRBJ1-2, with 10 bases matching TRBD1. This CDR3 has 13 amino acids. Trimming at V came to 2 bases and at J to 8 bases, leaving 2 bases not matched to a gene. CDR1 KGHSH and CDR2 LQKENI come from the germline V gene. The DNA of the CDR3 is TGTGCCAGCTCACCAGGACAGGGGGACGGCTACACCTTC. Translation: CASSPGQGDGYTF.

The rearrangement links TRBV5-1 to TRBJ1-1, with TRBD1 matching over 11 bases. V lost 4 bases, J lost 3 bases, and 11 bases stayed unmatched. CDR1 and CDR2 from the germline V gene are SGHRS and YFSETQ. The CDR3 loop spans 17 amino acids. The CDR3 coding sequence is TGCGCCAGCAGCCCATATGGACAGGGGGCGCGGGACACTGAAGCTTTCTTT. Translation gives CASSPYGQGARDTEAFF.

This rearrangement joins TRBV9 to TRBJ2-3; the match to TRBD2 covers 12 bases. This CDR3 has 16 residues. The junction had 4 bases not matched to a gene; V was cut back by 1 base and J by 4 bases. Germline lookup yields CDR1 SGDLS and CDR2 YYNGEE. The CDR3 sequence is CASSVRLAGGSDTQYF. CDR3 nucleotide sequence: TGTGCCAGCAGCGTACGGCTAGCGGGAGGGTCAGATACGCAGTATTTT. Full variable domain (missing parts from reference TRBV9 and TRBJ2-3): DSGVTQTPKHLITATGQRVTLRCSPRSGDLSVYWYQQSLDQGLQFLIQYYNGEERAKGNILERFSAQQFPDLHSELNLSSLELGDSALYFCASSVRLAGGSDTQYFGPGTRLTVL.

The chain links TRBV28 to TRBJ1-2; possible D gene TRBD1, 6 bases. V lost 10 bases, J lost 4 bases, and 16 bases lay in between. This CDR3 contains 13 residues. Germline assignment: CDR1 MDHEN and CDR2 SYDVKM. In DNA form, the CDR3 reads TGTGCCACCGGACAGAATGTAGGCTATGGCTACACCTTC. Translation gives CATGQNVGYGYTF.